This T cell receptor (beta chain) was identified during a study of blood T cell repertoires in COVID-19. Study as a whole: Samples taken during acute and convalescent COVID-19 were collected in the United States, Italy and Spain. Sample material is recorded as cDNA or gDNA derived from T cells, B-cell-depleted T cells, or PBMCs.

Under the authors' procedure: Nucleated cell number was recorded as an estimate derived from reference gene primer amplification. Sequenced by immunoSEQ multiplex PCR; TCRdb stores in-frame clones only, minus some. That table is the source of V, J and clone size, and D and trimming were worked out from the DNA. The data show 45,000 to 55,000 clones, 86% seen once. V dropped 4 bases and J dropped 0 bases, with 10 bases sitting between them. Germline CDR1 reads MNHEY; CDR2 reads SVGAGI. The CDR3 has 15 amino acids. This TCR came from a woman over 75 with acute or convalescent COVID-19. This chain uses TRBV6-5 with TRBJ1-5; TRBD1 might be the D (6 bases). What was sequenced was peripheral blood. This CDR3 reads CASSLQGNSNQPQHF. Here the CDR3 DNA reads TGTGCCAGCAGTTTACAGGGAAATAGCAATCAGCCCCAGCATTTT.